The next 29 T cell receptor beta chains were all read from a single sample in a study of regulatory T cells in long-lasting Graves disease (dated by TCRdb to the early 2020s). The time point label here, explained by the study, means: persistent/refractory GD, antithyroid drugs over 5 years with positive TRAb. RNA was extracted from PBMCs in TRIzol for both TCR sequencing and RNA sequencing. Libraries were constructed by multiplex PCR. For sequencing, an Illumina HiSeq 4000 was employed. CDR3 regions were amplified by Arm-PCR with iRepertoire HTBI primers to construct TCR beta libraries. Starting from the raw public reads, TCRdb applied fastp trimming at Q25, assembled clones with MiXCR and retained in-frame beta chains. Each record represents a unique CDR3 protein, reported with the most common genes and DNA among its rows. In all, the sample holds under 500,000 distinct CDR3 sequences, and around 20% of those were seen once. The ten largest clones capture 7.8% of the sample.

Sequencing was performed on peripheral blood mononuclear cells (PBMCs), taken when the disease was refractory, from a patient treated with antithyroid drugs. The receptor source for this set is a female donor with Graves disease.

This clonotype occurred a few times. The chain's CDR3 is CATSPTGTNTGELFF. DNA of the CDR3: TGTGCCACCAGTCCTACGGGTACGAACACCGGGGAGCTGTTTTTT. This chain connects TRBV24-1 to TRBJ2-2; D not resolved. Per germline, CDR1 KGHDR and CDR2 SFDVKD. The V gene lost 6 bases and the J gene lost 0 bases, with 10 bases spanning the gap. The CDR3 contains 15 residues.

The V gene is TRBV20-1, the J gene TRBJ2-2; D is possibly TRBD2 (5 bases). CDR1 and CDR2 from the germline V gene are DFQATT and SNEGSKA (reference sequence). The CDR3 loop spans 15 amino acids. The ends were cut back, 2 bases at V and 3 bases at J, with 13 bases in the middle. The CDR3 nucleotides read TGCAGTGCTAGATTCTACGGGGTGGACACCGGGGAGCTGTTTTTT. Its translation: CSARFYGVDTGELFF.

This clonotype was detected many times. The CDR3, as DNA: TGTGCCACCACCATATCAGGCGGACCCTCGGACACTGAAGCTTTCTTT. It yields the protein CATTISGGPSDTEAFF. The chain has TRBV24-1 and TRBJ1-1; no clear D. Trimming shortened V by 8 bases and J by 3 bases, and 21 bases separated the two germline ends. Germline assignment: CDR1 KGHDR and CDR2 SFDVKD. The length of the CDR3 is 16 residues.

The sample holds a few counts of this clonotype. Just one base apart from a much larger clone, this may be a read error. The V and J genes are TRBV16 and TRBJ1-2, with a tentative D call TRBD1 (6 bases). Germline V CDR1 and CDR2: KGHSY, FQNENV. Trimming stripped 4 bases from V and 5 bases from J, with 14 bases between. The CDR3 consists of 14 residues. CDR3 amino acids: CASSRSRGEYGYTF. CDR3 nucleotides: TGTGCCAGCAGCCGATCAAGGGGGGAGTATGGCTACACCTTC.

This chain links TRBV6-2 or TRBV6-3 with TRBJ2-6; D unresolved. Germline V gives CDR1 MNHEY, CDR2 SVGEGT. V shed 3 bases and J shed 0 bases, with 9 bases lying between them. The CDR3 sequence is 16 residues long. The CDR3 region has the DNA TGTGCCAGCAGTTATGGTCAGATCTCTGGGGCCAACGTCCTGACTTTC. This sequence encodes CASSYGQISGANVLTF.

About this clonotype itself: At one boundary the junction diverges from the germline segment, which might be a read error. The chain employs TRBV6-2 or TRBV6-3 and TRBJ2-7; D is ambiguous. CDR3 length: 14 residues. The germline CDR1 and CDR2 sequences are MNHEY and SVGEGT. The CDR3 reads CASSYAGSSHEQYF. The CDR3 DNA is TGTGCCAGCAGTTATGCAGGAAGCTCCCACGAGCAGTACTTC.

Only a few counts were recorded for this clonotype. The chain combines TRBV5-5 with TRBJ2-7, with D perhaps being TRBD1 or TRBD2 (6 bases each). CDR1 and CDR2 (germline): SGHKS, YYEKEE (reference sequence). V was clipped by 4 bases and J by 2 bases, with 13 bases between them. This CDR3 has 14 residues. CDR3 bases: TGTGCCAGCAGCCCCGGGGGCAGTACCTACGAGCAGTACTTC. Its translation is CASSPGGSTYEQYF.

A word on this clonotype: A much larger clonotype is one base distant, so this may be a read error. CDR3 DNA sequence: TGCAGTGCTAAAAGGGAGCTAGAGACCCAGTACTTC. Translated, it gives CSAKRELETQYF. The rearrangement uses TRBV20-1 and TRBJ2-5, with D possibly matching TRBD2 (5 bases). The CDR3 spans 12 residues. Germline V CDR1 and CDR2: DFQATT, SNEGSKA (reference sequence). V shed 4 bases and J shed 4 bases, with 10 bases lying between them.

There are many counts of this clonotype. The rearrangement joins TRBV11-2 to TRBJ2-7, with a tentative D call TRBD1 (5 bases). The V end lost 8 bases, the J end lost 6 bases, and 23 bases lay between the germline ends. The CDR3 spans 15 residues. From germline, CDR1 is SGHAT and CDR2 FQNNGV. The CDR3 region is CASSLQPDSAGEQYF. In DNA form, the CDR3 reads TGTGCCAGCTCTCTACAGCCTGACAGTGCAGGCGAGCAGTACTTC.

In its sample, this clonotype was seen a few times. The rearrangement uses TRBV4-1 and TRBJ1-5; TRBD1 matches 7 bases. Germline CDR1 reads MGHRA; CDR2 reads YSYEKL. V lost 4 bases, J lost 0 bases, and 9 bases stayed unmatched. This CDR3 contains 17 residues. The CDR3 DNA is TGCGCCAGCAGCCTATACACACAGGGGATTAGCAATCAGCCCCAGCATTTT. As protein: CASSLYTQGISNQPQHF.

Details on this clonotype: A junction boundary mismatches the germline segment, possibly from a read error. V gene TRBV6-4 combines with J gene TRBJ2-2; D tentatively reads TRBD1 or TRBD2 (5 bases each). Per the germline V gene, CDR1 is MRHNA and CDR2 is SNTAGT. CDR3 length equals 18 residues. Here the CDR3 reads CASTGRDYGRKDTGELCF. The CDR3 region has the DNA TGTGCCAGCACCGGACGCGATTACGGGCGGAAGGACACCGGGGAGCTGTGTTTT.

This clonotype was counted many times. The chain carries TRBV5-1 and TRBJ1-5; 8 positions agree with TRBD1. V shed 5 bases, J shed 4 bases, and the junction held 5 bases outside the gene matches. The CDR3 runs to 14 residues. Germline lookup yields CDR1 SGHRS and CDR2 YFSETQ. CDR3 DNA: TGCGCCAGCAGGGAAGGACAGGGAAATCAGCCCCAGCATTTT. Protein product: CASREGQGNQPQHF.

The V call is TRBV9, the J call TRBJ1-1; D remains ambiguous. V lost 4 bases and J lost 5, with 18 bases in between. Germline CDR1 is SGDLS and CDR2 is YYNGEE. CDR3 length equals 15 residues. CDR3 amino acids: CASSPEDSGGTEAFF. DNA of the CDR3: TGTGCCAGCAGCCCAGAGGACTCGGGTGGGACTGAAGCTTTCTTT.

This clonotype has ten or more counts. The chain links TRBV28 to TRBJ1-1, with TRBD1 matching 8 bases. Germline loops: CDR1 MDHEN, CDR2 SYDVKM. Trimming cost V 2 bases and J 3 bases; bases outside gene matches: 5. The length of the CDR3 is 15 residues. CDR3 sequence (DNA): TGTGCCAGCAGTTTAGGGACAGGTCTGTACACTGAAGCTTTCTTT. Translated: CASSLGTGLYTEAFF.

The CDR3 DNA follows: TGTGCCAGCAGTTGGGGACAGGGCCTTTACAATGAGCAGTTCTTC. This gives the protein CASSWGQGLYNEQFF. The V gene is TRBV28, the J gene TRBJ2-1; 9 bases map to TRBD1. This CDR3 spans 15 amino acids. V lost 4 bases, J lost 4 bases, and 5 bases stayed unmatched. Germline CDR1 MDHEN, CDR2 SYDVKM.

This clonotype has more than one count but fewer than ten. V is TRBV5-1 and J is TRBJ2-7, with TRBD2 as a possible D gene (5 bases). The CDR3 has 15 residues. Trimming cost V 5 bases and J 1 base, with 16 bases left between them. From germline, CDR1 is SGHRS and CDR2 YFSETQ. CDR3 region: CASSFSDFLSYEQYF. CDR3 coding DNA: TGCGCCAGCAGTTTCTCGGACTTCTTATCCTACGAGCAGTACTTC. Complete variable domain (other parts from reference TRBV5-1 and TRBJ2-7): KAGVTQTPRYLIKTRGQQVTLSCSPISGHRSVSWYQQTPGQGLQFLFEYFSETQRNKGNFPGRFSGRQFSNSRSEMNVSTLELGDSALYLCASSFSDFLSYEQYFGPGTRLTVT.

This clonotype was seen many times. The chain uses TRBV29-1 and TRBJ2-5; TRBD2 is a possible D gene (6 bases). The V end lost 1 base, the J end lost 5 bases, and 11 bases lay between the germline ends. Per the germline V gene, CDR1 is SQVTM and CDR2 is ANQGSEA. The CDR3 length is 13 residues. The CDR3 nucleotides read TGCAGCGTTGAAGGGACTGGAGGGGAGACCCAGTACTTC. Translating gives CSVEGTGGETQYF.

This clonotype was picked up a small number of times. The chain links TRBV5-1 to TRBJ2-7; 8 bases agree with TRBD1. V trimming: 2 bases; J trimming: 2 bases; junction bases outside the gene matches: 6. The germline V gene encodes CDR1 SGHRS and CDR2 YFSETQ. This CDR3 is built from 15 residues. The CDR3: CASSFRDRHPYEQYF. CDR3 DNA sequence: TGCGCCAGCAGCTTCCGGGACAGGCATCCCTACGAGCAGTACTTC.

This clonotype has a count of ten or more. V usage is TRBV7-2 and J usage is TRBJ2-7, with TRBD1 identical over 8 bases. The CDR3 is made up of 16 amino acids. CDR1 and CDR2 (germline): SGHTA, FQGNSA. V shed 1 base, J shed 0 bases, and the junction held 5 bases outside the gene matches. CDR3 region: CASSLVPGGLSYEQYF. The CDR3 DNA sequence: TGTGCCAGCAGCTTAGTTCCAGGGGGCCTCTCCTACGAGCAGTACTTC.

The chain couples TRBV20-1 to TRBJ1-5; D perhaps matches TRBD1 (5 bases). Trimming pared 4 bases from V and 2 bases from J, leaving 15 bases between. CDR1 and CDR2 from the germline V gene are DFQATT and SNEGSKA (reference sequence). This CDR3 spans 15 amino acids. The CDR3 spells CSAMGVDGGNQPQHF. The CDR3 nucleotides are TGCAGTGCTATGGGGGTTGATGGGGGCAATCAGCCCCAGCATTTT.

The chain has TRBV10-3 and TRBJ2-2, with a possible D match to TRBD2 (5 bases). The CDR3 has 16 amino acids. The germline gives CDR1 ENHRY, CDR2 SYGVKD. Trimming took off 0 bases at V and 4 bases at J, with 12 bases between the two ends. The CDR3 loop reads CAISESTGLGTGELFF. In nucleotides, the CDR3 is TGTGCCATCAGTGAGTCGACGGGGTTGGGCACCGGGGAGCTGTTTTTT.

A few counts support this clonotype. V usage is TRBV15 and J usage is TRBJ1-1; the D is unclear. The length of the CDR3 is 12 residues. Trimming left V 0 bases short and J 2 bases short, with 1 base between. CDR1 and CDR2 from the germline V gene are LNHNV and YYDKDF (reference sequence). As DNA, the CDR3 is TGTGCCACCAGCAGAGATAACACTGAAGCTTTCTTT. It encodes CATSRDNTEAFF.

In DNA form, the CDR3 reads TGTGCCTGGAGGTCGGATTTTTTTAATTCACCCCTCCACTTT. It codes for CAWRSDFFNSPLHF. V usage is TRBV30 and J usage is TRBJ1-6; D unresolved. The CDR3 extends over 14 amino acids. Trimming removed 3 bases from V and 6 bases from J, with 12 bases in between. Looked up from germline, CDR1 is GTSNPN and CDR2 is SVGIG (reference sequence).

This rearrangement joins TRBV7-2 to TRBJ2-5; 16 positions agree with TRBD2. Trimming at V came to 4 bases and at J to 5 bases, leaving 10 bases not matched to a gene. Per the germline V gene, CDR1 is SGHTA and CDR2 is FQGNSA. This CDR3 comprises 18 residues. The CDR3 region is CASSYSGLAGGPFETQYF. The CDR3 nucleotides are TGTGCCAGCAGCTATTCGGGACTAGCGGGAGGGCCATTTGAGACCCAGTACTTC.

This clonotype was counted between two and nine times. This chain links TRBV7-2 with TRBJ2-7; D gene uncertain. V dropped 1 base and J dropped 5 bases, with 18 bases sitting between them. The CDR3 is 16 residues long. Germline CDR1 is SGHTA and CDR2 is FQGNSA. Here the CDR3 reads CASSLEGSGLFDEQYF. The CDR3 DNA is TGTGCCAGCAGCTTAGAGGGTTCTGGGTTGTTCGACGAGCAGTACTTC.

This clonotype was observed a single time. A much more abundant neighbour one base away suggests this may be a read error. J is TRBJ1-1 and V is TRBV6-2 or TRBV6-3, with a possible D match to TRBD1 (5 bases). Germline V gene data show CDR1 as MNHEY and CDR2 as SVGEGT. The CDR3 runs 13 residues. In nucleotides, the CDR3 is TGTGCCAGCAGTGACGGGACGAACACTGAAGCTTCCTTT. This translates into CASSDGTNTEASF.

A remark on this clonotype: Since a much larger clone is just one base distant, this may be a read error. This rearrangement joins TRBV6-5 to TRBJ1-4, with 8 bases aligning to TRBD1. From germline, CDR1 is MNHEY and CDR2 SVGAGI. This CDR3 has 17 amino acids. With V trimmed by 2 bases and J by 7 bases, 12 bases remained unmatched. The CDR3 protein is CASSYGVRDRRTEKLFF. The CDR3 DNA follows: TGTGCCAGCAGTTACGGCGTCCGGGACAGGCGGACTGAAAAACTGTTTTTT.

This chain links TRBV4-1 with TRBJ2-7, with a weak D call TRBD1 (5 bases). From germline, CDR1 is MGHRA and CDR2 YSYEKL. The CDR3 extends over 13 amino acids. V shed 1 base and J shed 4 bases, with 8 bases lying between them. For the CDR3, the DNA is TGCGCCAGCAGCCAAGTGGGGCTTTACGAGCAGTACTTC. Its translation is CASSQVGLYEQYF.

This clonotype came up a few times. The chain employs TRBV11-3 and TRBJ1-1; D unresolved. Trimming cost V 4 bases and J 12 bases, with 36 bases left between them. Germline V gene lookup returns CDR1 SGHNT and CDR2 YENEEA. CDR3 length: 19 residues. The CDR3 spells CASSSSRPYTEAWTDSTFF. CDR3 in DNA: TGTGCCAGCAGCTCAAGCAGACCTTACACTGAAGCTTGGACTGATAGTACTTTCTTT.